These 14 T cell receptor beta chains share one sample of origin, sequenced in a study of shared clonotypes between healthy human individuals. Sequencing used immunoSEQ multiplex PCR; TCRdb keeps in-frame clones, though not all of them. Of approximately 1,500,000 clones in the sample, around 98% were seen once. Sequencing used naive CD4+ T cells sorted from blood. Subset reported: CD45RA+ positively selected. Receptors were obtained from a man aged 30 to 39 in good health.

With respect to this clone: Other DNA sequences of this sample code for an identical CDR3. The chain uses TRBV10-1 and TRBJ2-7, with D hard to call. This CDR3 comprises 14 residues. Germline lookup yields CDR1 WNHNN and CDR2 SYGVQD (reference sequence). V was trimmed by 2 bases and J by 2 bases, leaving 10 bases between them. CDR3 sequence: CASSESRGTYEQYF. The CDR3 bases are TGCGCCAGCAGTGAGAGTCGTGGGACCTACGAGCAGTACTTC.

This clone was seen once. V usage is TRBV29-1 and J usage is TRBJ2-3; D remains ambiguous. The length of the CDR3 is 10 residues. Between the trimmed V and J ends, which lost 4 bases and 4 bases, there was a span of 3 bases. The germline CDR1 and CDR2 sequences are SQVTM and ANQGSEA. The DNA of the CDR3 is TGCAGCGTTGGTTCAGATACGCAGTATTTT. This encodes CSVGSDTQYF.

On this clone itself: This same CDR3 is encoded by further DNA sequences in the sample. The chain is built from TRBV29-1 and TRBJ1-2; D gene ambiguous. This CDR3 contains 9 residues. Trimming removed 4 bases at V and 7 bases at J, with 4 bases between. Germline V gene sequence: CDR1 SQVTM, CDR2 ANQGSEA. CDR3 bases: TGCAGCGTTGTGCCTGGCTACACCTTC. Translation: CSVVPGYTF.

The chain recombines TRBV5-5 with TRBJ2-7; 16 bases are shared with TRBD2. This CDR3 spans 19 amino acids. CDR1 and CDR2 (germline): SGHKS, YYEKEE (reference sequence). V trimming: 4 bases; J trimming: 0 bases; junction bases outside the gene matches: 10. CDR3 DNA sequence: TGTGCCAGCAGCAGGGGACTAGCGGGAGGGCTTGGGAGCTCCTACGAGCAGTACTTC. Protein: CASSRGLAGGLGSSYEQYF.

This chain connects TRBV27 to TRBJ2-5; 14 bases map to TRBD2. Germline CDR1 reads MNHEY; CDR2 reads SMNVEV (reference sequence). The CDR3 has 16 residues. Trimming removed 7 bases from V and 4 bases from J; junction bases left unmatched: 8. The CDR3 nucleotides are TGTGCCAGCAACCCAGGGACTAGCGGGAGAAGAGAGACCCAGTACTTC. This translates into CASNPGTSGRRETQYF.

The chain uses TRBV7-6 and TRBJ2-3; D unresolved. The ends were cut back, 5 bases at V and 2 bases at J, with 8 bases in the middle. The CDR3 runs to 13 residues. Germline values: CDR1 SGHVS, CDR2 FNYEAQ. CDR3 loop: CASSPRITDTQYF. CDR3 bases: TGTGCCAGCAGCCCTCGAATCACAGATACGCAGTATTTT.

Notes on this clone: This sample includes further DNA sequences coding for the same CDR3. The V call is TRBV11-2, the J call TRBJ2-1; 8 nucleotides match TRBD2. Germline lookup yields CDR1 SGHAT and CDR2 FQNNGV. The CDR3 sequence is 15 residues long. After removal of 5 bases from V and 4 bases from J, the junction contained 7 bases not matched to a gene. CDR3: CASSVGLAGYNEQFF. DNA for the CDR3: TGTGCCAGCAGCGTGGGCCTAGCGGGTTACAATGAGCAGTTCTTC.

In its sample, this clone was seen once. The chain combines TRBV30 with TRBJ1-2; 8 bases are shared with TRBD1. Trimming removed 4 bases from V and 6 bases from J; junction bases left unmatched: 7. The CDR3 loop spans 13 amino acids. CDR1 is GTSNPN and CDR2 is SVGIG in the germline V gene (reference sequence). CDR3 region: CAWTPTGVNGYTF. DNA for the CDR3: TGTGCCTGGACTCCGACAGGGGTAAATGGCTACACCTTC.

This chain links TRBV5-8 with TRBJ2-1; D is uncertain. V dropped 1 base and J dropped 5 bases, with 7 bases sitting between them. Germline V gene data show CDR1 as SGHTS and CDR2 as YDEGEE. The CDR3 sequence is 13 residues long. The CDR3, as DNA: TGTGCCAGCAGCTTGAACGGAAACAATGAGCAGTTCTTC. This codes for CASSLNGNNEQFF.

The rearrangement links TRBV6-6 to TRBJ2-7; the match to TRBD2 covers 12 bases. The length of the CDR3 is 16 residues. CDR1 is MNHNY and CDR2 is SVGAGI in the germline V gene (reference sequence). Trimming removed 4 bases from V and 6 bases from J; junction bases left unmatched: 10. The CDR3: CASSSLAGGPSVEQYF. CDR3 DNA sequence: TGTGCCAGCAGTTCCCTAGCGGGAGGGCCTTCCGTCGAGCAGTACTTC.

This sequence joins TRBV7-9 and TRBJ2-1; D possibly corresponds to TRBD1 (6 bases). The CDR3 is made up of 16 amino acids. Trimming removed 3 bases at V and 2 bases at J, with 14 bases between. Germline V gene lookup returns CDR1 SEHNR and CDR2 FQNEAQ (reference sequence). The CDR3 bases are TGTGCCAGCAGCTTCTCGCGGACAGTAGCCTACAATGAGCAGTTCTTC. The encoded protein is CASSFSRTVAYNEQFF.

The rearrangement links TRBV6-1 to TRBJ2-1, with D possibly TRBD2 on 5 matching bases. V was shortened by 2 bases and J by 8 bases, with 19 bases between the two germline ends. CDR1 MNHNS and CDR2 SASEGT come from the germline V gene. There are 16 residues in the CDR3. This CDR3 reads CASSEYRSSLVDEQFF. The CDR3 DNA is TGTGCCAGCAGTGAATATAGGTCTAGCTTGGTCGATGAGCAGTTCTTC.

DNA of the CDR3: TGTGCCTCCAGGGAGACTGGCTACACCTTC. Translation gives CASRETGYTF. This chain joins TRBV10-3 and TRBJ1-2; tentative D call: TRBD1 (5 bases). CDR3 length: 10 amino acids. Per germline, CDR1 ENHRY and CDR2 SYGVKD. The ends were cut back, 11 bases at V and 7 bases at J, with 11 bases in the middle.

The chain links TRBV5-4 to TRBJ2-5, with D perhaps given as TRBD1 or TRBD2 (5 bases each). Deletions cut 4 bases from V and 4 bases from J, with 11 bases between. The CDR3 totals 13 residues. The germline V gene encodes CDR1 SGHNT and CDR2 YYREEE (reference sequence). The CDR3 region has the DNA TGTGCCAGCAGCCCCCGGGGACGAGAGACCCAGTACTTC. It specifies CASSPRGRETQYF.